Listed below are T cell receptor beta chains from one sample, sequenced in a study of blood T cell repertoires in COVID-19. TCRdb's copy holds only in-frame clones and misses some; the assay was immunoSEQ multiplex PCR. The repertoire consists of about 210,000 clones, with 84% occurring once and the leading ten covering around 2%. Sequencing was performed on peripheral blood. The origin of the receptors is a man aged 40-49 years who had recovered from COVID-19. CDR3s include the opening cysteine and the closing phenylalanine or tryptophan. D genes are given only for firm matches. Where a row states a size, it is once, few, many or the class of an expanded clone; other rows omit it.

V	J	D	size	DNA	CDR3
TRBV27	TRBJ2-7	TRBD1	NA	TGTGCCAGCAGTTTCGGGACAGGACACTACGAGCAGTACTTC	CASSFGTGHYEQYF
TRBV7-8	TRBJ1-1	NA	NA	TGTGCCAGCAGCTCACAGGGATACACTGAAGCTTTCTTT	CASSSQGYTEAFF
TRBV27	TRBJ2-2	TRBD2	NA	TGTGCCAGCAGTCAAGCGGGAGCGAACACCGGGGAGCTGTTTTTT	CASSQAGANTGELFF
TRBV4-1	TRBJ2-1	TRBD1	NA	TGCGCCAGCAGCCTTGCCCCGGGACAGGGCTGGAATGAGCAGTTCTTC	CASSLAPGQGWNEQFF
TRBV6-1	TRBJ2-3	NA	NA	TGTGCCAGCAGTGACAGGGCATCTAGCACAGATACGCAGTATTTT	CASSDRASSTDTQYF
TRBV5-5	TRBJ2-7	TRBD2	NA	TGTGCCAGCAGCATTACTAGCGGGGATTCCTACGAGCAGTACTTC	CASSITSGDSYEQYF
TRBV5-6	TRBJ2-5	NA	few	TGTGCCAGCAGGGTCCCTAGTGAGGGAGAGACCCAGTACTTC	CASRVPSEGETQYF
TRBV6-2/TRBV6-3	TRBJ2-5	TRBD2	medium-sized	TGTGCCAGTAGCGGGGCCTCCCAAGAGACCCAGTACTTC	CASSGASQETQYF
TRBV6-5	TRBJ1-2	TRBD1	NA	TGTGCCAGCAGTATCCGGGACAGACGTGGCTACACCTTC	CASSIRDRRGYTF
TRBV7-9	TRBJ2-1	TRBD2	NA	TGTGCCAGCAGGCTAAGCGGGAGCTACAATGAGCAGTTCTTC	CASRLSGSYNEQFF